One and the same sample provided the 23 T cell receptor beta chains below, sequenced in a study of blood T cell repertoires in COVID-19. Libraries were prepared by immunoSEQ multiplex PCR; TCRdb keeps only in-frame clonotypes and omits some of them. In the table there are about 76,000 clones, roughly 84% of which are singletons. Sequencing was done on a sample of peripheral blood. These receptors originate from a woman of 80 years or more with active or convalescent COVID-19.

The rearrangement uses TRBV9 and TRBJ2-3; TRBD2 agrees at 7 bases. The CDR3 consists of 16 residues. With V trimmed by 0 bases and J by 3 bases, 7 bases remained unmatched. Germline loops: CDR1 SGDLS, CDR2 YYNGEE. DNA of the CDR3: TGTGCCAGCAGCGTAGCTCCGGGGGGTAAGACAGATACGCAGTATTTT. This sequence encodes CASSVAPGGKTDTQYF.

The chain uses TRBV6-5 and TRBJ2-7; TRBD1 matches at 7 bases. Germline CDR1 is MNHEY and CDR2 is SVGAGI. The CDR3 runs 15 residues. Trimming removed 4 bases from V and 3 bases from J; junction bases left unmatched: 9. The CDR3 DNA reads TGTGCCAGCAGTTCGAGGGGACAGTTGAACTACGAGCAGTACTTC. Translating it yields CASSSRGQLNYEQYF.

The V call is TRBV4-2, the J call TRBJ2-3; maybe TRBD1 (5 bases). Trimming left V 7 bases short and J 0 bases short, with 20 bases between. The CDR3 spans 17 residues. Germline loops: CDR1 LGHNA, CDR2 YNFKEQ. This chain's CDR3 is CASMPEWGPGSTDTQYF. The DNA of the CDR3 is TGTGCCAGCATGCCCGAGTGGGGCCCCGGTAGCACAGATACGCAGTATTTT.

This clone was observed a handful of times. The CDR3 spells CASSSVNSPLHF. DNA of the CDR3: TGTGCCAGCAGCTCTGTTAATTCACCCCTCCACTTT. J is TRBJ1-6 and V is TRBV11-2; unclear D gene. The germline gives CDR1 SGHAT, CDR2 FQNNGV. The CDR3 length is 12 residues. The V gene lost 4 bases and the J gene lost 6 bases, with 4 bases spanning the gap.

There are a few counts of this clone. This chain joins TRBV6-2 or TRBV6-3 and TRBJ1-2; no firm D call. Germline CDR1 is MNHEY and CDR2 is SVGEGT. Trimming cost V 4 bases and J 4 bases, with 10 bases left between them. The CDR3 covers 13 residues. The CDR3, as DNA: TGTGCCAGCAGTTGGAGCATCCCCTATGGCTACACCTTC. Protein: CASSWSIPYGYTF.

The chain couples TRBV9 to TRBJ1-2; D uncertain. Trimming removed 3 bases from V and 8 bases from J, with 17 bases in between. The CDR3 has 14 residues. From germline, CDR1 is SGDLS and CDR2 YYNGEE. The CDR3 reads CASSADNQVQGYTF. DNA for the CDR3: TGTGCCAGCAGCGCTGACAACCAGGTGCAGGGCTACACCTTC.

The chain is built from TRBV7-8 and TRBJ1-1; tentatively, D is TRBD1 (6 bases). Trimming left V 5 bases short and J 6 bases short, with 19 bases between. CDR3 size: 15 residues. The germline V gene has CDR1 SGHVS and CDR2 FQNEAQ. The CDR3 region has the DNA TGTGCCAGCAGCCCCCCCCCAGGGGCGATCGCTGAAGCTTTCTTT. Amino acid sequence: CASSPPPGAIAEAFF.

This clone was observed a single time. The chain recombines TRBV30 with TRBJ1-5; TRBD1 is a possible D gene (5 bases). CDR3 length equals 12 residues. V was shortened by 8 bases and J by 0 bases, with 8 bases between the two germline ends. Germline assignment: CDR1 GTSNPN and CDR2 SVGIG (reference sequence). The CDR3: CAAGHSNQPQHF. The DNA of the CDR3 is TGTGCCGCCGGACATAGCAATCAGCCCCAGCATTTT.

The chain joins TRBV6-6 to TRBJ1-2; D not resolved. Germline values: CDR1 MNHNY, CDR2 SVGAGI (reference sequence). The germline V and J ends were trimmed by 2 bases and 6 bases, with 16 bases remaining between them. This CDR3 spans 15 amino acids. The CDR3 loop is CASSYMEGVSHGYTF. CDR3 DNA sequence: TGTGCCAGCAGTTACATGGAGGGAGTCAGCCATGGCTACACCTTC.

The genes are TRBV3-1 (or the pseudogene TRBV3-2) and TRBJ2-7; the match to TRBD1 covers 9 bases. Per the germline V gene, CDR1 is LGHDT and CDR2 is YNNKEL (reference sequence). This CDR3 region has 16 residues. The ends lost 1 base at V and 4 bases at J; junction bases unmatched: 8. Here the CDR3 reads CASSQGRGQGVYEQYF. The DNA of the CDR3 is TGTGCCAGCAGCCAAGGGCGGGGACAGGGTGTTTACGAGCAGTACTTC.

This chain links TRBV11-2 with TRBJ1-2, with TRBD1 as a possible D gene (5 bases). Germline V gene lookup returns CDR1 SGHAT and CDR2 FQNNGV. V lost 5 bases to trimming and J lost 5 bases, with 18 bases between them. There are 15 residues in the CDR3. DNA of the CDR3: TGTGCCAGCAGCATTCCCGTGGGCGGGGGATATGGCTACACCTTC. This codes for CASSIPVGGGYGYTF.

This rearrangement joins TRBV4-2 to TRBJ2-5, with a tentative D call TRBD2 (8 bases). This CDR3 region has 17 residues. Germline CDR1 and CDR2: LGHNA and YNFKEQ. V was pared by 3 bases and J by 1 base, with 18 bases between. Here the CDR3 DNA reads TGTGCCAGCAGCCACGAGGAGGGGGCGGGGGGCCAAGAGACCCAGTACTTC. Translating it yields CASSHEEGAGGQETQYF.

In DNA form, the CDR3 reads TGCGCCAGCAGCCCTGGCGGCAGATCTAGCACAGATACGCAGTATTTT. Its protein product is CASSPGGRSSTDTQYF. V and J are TRBV5-1 and TRBJ2-3; no reliable D call. The V end was cut by 4 bases, the J end by 0 bases, with 15 bases between. The length of the CDR3 is 16 residues. CDR1 SGHRS and CDR2 YFSETQ come from the germline V gene.

The chain uses TRBV7-2 and TRBJ1-4, with a weak D call TRBD1 (5 bases). Germline V CDR1 and CDR2: SGHTA, FQGNSA. The CDR3 totals 17 residues. V lost 1 base, J lost 6 bases, and 18 bases lay in between. The CDR3: CASSLVPTGGSDEKLFF. CDR3 DNA sequence: TGTGCCAGCAGCTTAGTTCCCACGGGGGGGAGTGATGAAAAACTGTTTTTT.

This rearrangement joins TRBV6-5 to TRBJ1-3; perhaps TRBD1 as D (6 bases). Trimming pared 6 bases from V and 6 bases from J, leaving 12 bases between. Germline loops: CDR1 MNHEY, CDR2 SVGAGI. CDR3 length: 13 residues. CDR3 amino acids: CASRTTGLNTIYF. For the CDR3, the DNA is TGTGCCAGCAGGACCACAGGGTTAAACACCATATATTTT.

The V call is TRBV19, the J call TRBJ2-7; D is unclear. CDR1 and CDR2 from the germline V gene are LNHDA and SQIVND (reference sequence). Trimming removed 3 bases at V and 3 bases at J, with 12 bases between. CDR3 length: 14 amino acids. This chain's CDR3 is CASSMGRQNYEQYF. As DNA, the CDR3 is TGTGCCAGTAGTATGGGCAGGCAGAACTACGAGCAGTACTTC.

The V call is TRBV3-1 (or the pseudogene TRBV3-2), the J call TRBJ2-5, with TRBD1 matching 11 bases. The V segment lost 0 bases and the J segment 4 bases; nucleotides outside the gene matches: 7. The CDR3 sequence is 17 residues long. Germline V lookup: CDR1 LGHDT, CDR2 YNNKEL (reference sequence). This CDR3 reads CASSQDSRTGGPETQYF. For the CDR3, the DNA is TGTGCCAGCAGCCAAGATAGTCGGACAGGGGGCCCAGAGACCCAGTACTTC.

A word on this clone: At one end, the junction sequence differs from germline, possibly due to a read error. The rearrangement joins TRBV6-4 to TRBJ1-5; a weak D match, TRBD1 (6 bases). The CDR3 runs to 9 residues. The V gene's germline CDR1 is MRHNA and CDR2 SNTAGT. The CDR3 bases are TGTGCCAGCATAGCGGGGGCAGCTTTT. Translating it yields CASIAGAAF.

V is TRBV6-2 or TRBV6-3 and J is TRBJ2-1; D is possibly TRBD2 (6 bases). Germline CDR1 reads MNHEY; CDR2 reads SVGEGT. Deletions cut 3 bases from V and 9 bases from J, with 15 bases between. CDR3 length equals 14 residues. CDR3 DNA: TGTGCCAGCAGTTATATGGGCGGGGCAGGTGAGCAGTTCTTC. It is translated as CASSYMGGAGEQFF.

The V call is TRBV29-1, the J call TRBJ2-7, with 8 bases fitting TRBD1. Germline lookup yields CDR1 SQVTM and CDR2 ANQGSEA. Trimming removed 5 bases from V and 2 bases from J; junction bases left unmatched: 2. The CDR3 is 12 amino acids. The CDR3 spells CSVWTGTYEQYF. CDR3 nucleotides: TGCAGCGTTTGGACAGGGACCTACGAGCAGTACTTC.

The gene calls are TRBV19 and TRBJ1-2, with a tentative D call TRBD1 (5 bases). The V and J ends lost 5 bases and 4 bases respectively, with 14 bases between them. There are 14 residues in the CDR3. From germline, CDR1 is LNHDA and CDR2 SQIVND (reference sequence). Here the CDR3 reads CASSFSPDSYGYTF. DNA for the CDR3: TGTGCCAGTAGTTTCTCCCCCGACAGCTATGGCTACACCTTC.

The V call is TRBV28, the J call TRBJ2-7; tentative D call: TRBD1 (5 bases). Germline V gives CDR1 MDHEN, CDR2 SYDVKM. The length of the CDR3 is 12 residues. Trimming removed 7 bases at V and 5 bases at J, with 12 bases between. The CDR3 region has the DNA TGTGCCAGCAAAACAGGCATCCACGAGCAGTACTTC. It codes for CASKTGIHEQYF.

Regarding this clone: This same CDR3 is encoded by further DNA sequences in the sample. In DNA, the CDR3 is TGTGCCAGCAGCGAGCAGGGTCACCAAGAGACCCAGTACTTC. It codes for CASSEQGHQETQYF. The chain combines TRBV2 with TRBJ2-5; D perhaps matches TRBD1 (5 bases). V lost 6 bases and J lost 0, with 11 bases in between. The CDR3 is made up of 14 amino acids. CDR1 SNHLY and CDR2 FYNNEI come from the germline V gene.